This T cell receptor beta chain was captured by sequencing in a study of shared clonotypes between healthy human individuals. Study-wide results and caveats: Memory subsets had estimated richness that was generally smaller than that of naive subsets.

Sequencing was performed with immunoSEQ multiplex PCR; in TCRdb, only in-frame clones are kept and a portion is missing. The sample shows around 1.5 million clones, 98% of them seen only once. The CDR3 runs to 15 residues. CDR1 and CDR2 (germline): MNHEY, SVGAGI. V shed 6 bases and J 7 bases; nucleotides not matched to a gene: 12. Note on this clone: Its antigen is unidentified.

The chain is built from TRBV6-5 and TRBJ2-5, with 9 bases fitting TRBD1. The sequence was obtained from a young man in good health. The specimen sequenced was naive CD4+ T cells sorted from blood. Subset defined: CD45RA+ positively selected. The chain's CDR3 is CASRPPGQGGGTQYF. DNA for the CDR3: TGTGCCAGCAGACCACCGGGACAGGGAGGAGGGACCCAGTACTTC.